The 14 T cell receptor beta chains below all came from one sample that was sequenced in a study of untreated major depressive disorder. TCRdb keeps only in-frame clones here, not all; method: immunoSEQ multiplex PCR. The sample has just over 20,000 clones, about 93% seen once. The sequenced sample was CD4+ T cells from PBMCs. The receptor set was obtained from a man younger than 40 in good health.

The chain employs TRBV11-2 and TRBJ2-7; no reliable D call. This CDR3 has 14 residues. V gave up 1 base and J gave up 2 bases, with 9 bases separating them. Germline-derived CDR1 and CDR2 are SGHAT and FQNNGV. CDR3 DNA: TGTGCCAGCAGCTTAGTACGGAACCCCTACGAGCAGTACTTC. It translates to CASSLVRNPYEQYF.

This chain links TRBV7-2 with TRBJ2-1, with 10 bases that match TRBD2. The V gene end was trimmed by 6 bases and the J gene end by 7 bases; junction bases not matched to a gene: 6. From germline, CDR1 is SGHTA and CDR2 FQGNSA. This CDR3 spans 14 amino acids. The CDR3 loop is CASRVEREGNEQFF. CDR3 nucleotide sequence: TGTGCCAGCAGAGTGGAGCGGGAGGGGAATGAGCAGTTCTTC.

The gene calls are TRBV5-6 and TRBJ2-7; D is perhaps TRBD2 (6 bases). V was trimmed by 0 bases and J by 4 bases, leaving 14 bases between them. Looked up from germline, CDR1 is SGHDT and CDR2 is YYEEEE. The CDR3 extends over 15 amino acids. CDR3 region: CASSLVGLAIYEQYF. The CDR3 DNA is TGTGCCAGCAGCTTGGTTGGTCTAGCGATTTACGAGCAGTACTTC.

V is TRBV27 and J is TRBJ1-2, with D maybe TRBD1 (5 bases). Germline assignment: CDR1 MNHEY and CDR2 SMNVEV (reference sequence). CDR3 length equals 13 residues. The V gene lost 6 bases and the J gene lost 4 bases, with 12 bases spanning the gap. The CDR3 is CASSPGRVYGYTF. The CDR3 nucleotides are TGTGCCAGCAGCCCGGGACGGGTCTATGGCTACACCTTC.

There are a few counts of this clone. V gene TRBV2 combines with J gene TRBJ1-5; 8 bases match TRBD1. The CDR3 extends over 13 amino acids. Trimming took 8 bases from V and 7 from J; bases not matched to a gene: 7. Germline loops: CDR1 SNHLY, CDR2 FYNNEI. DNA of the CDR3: TGTGCCAGCGTCAGGACAGGGATACAGCCCCAGCATTTT. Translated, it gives CASVRTGIQPQHF.

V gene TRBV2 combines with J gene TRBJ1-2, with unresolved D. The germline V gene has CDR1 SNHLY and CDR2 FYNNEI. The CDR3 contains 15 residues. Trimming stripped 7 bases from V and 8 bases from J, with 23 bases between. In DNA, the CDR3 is TGTGCCAGCACCCCGAGGGCAGTACCGTCGTGGGGCTACACCTTC. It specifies CASTPRAVPSWGYTF.

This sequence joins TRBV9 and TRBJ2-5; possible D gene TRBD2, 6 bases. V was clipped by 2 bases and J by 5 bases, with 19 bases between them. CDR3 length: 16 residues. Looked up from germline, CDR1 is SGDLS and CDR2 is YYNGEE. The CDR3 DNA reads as TGTGCCAGCAGCGTGGAACGGGAGCCTACTAGGGAGACCCAGTACTTC. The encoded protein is CASSVEREPTRETQYF.

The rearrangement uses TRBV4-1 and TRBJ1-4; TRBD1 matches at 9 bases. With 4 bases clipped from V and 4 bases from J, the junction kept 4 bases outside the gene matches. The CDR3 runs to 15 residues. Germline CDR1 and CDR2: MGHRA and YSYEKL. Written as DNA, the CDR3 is TGCGCCAGCAGCCCGGGACAGGGACTTAATGAAAAACTGTTTTTT. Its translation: CASSPGQGLNEKLFF.

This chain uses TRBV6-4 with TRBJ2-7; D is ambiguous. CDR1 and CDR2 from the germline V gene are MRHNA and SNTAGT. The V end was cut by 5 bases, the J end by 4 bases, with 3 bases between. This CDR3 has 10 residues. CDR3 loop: CASSFYEQYF. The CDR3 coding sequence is TGTGCCAGCAGTTTTTACGAGCAGTACTTC.

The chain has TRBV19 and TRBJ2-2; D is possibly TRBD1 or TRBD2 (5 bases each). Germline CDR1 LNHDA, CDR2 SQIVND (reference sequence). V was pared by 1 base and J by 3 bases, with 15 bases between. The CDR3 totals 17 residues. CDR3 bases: TGTGCCAGTAGTATAGGTCTGGTACGGGACGACACCGGGGAGCTGTTTTTT. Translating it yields CASSIGLVRDDTGELFF.

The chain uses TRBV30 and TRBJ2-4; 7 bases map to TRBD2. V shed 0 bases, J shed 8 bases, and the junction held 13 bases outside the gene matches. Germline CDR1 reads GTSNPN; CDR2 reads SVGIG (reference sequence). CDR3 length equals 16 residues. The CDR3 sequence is CAWSVGGRFGGDIQYF. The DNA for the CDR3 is TGTGCCTGGAGTGTCGGGGGGAGATTTGGCGGGGACATTCAGTACTTC.

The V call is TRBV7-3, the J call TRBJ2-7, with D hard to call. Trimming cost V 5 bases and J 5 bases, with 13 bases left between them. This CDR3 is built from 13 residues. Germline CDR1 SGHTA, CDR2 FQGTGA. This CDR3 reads CASSPGPGDEQYF. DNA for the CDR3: TGTGCCAGCAGCCCCGGCCCCGGTGACGAGCAGTACTTC.

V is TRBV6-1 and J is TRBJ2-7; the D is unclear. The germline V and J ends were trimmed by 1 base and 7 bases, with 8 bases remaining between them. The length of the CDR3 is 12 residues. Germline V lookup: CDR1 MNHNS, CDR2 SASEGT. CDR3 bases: TGTGCCAGCAGTGAAGTTGGGTGGGAGCAGTACTTC. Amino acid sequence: CASSEVGWEQYF.

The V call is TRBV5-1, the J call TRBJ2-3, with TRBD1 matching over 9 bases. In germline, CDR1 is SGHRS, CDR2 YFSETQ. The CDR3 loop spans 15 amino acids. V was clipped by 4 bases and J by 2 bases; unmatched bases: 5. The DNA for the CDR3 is TGCGCCAGCAGCATTCGGACAGGGGACACAGATACGCAGTATTTT. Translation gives CASSIRTGDTDTQYF.